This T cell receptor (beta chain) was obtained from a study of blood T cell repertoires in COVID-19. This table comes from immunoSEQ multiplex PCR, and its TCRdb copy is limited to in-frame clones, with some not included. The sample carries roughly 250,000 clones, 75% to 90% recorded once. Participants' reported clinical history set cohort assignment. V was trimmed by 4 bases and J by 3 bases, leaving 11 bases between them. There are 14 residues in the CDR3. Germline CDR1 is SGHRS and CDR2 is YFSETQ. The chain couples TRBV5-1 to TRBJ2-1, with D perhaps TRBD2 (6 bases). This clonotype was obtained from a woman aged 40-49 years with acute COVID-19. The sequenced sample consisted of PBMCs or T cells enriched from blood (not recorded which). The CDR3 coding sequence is TGCGCCAGCAGCCAGTCTAGCGTCTACAATGAGCAGTTCTTC. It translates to CASSQSSVYNEQFF.